Following are 21 T cell receptor delta chains from one sample sequenced in a study of fetal and pediatric gammadelta thymocytes. TCRdb re-called clones from the reads using CATT. Among about 1,400 delta-chain clones, under 10% were seen once, and the ten largest hold roughly 13%. Elective pregnancy terminations at roughly 14 to 22 weeks estimated gestational age supplied the fetal thymuses. The source material was non-Vgamma9Vdelta2 gamma-delta T cells from the thymus. Subset specified: CD3+gammadeltaTCR+ thymocytes not co-expressing Vgamma9 and Vdelta2. These receptors originate from a human fetus.

In its sample, this clone is medium-sized. This chain connects TRDV2 to TRDJ3, with D perhaps matching TRDD3 (6 bases). The J gene, left out of TCRdb, was set here by checking the DNA against germline. CDR3 length equals 18 residues. Germline CDR1 and CDR2: GEAIGNYY and EKD. Deletions cut 0 bases from V and 2 bases from J, with 13 bases between. This chain's CDR3 is CACDTWGPGAWDTRQMFF. The CDR3 nucleotides read TGTGCCTGTGACACCTGGGGGCCCGGGGCCTGGGACACCCGACAGATGTTTTTC.

There are a few counts of this clone. With a much larger clone just one base away, this may be a read error. The chain recombines TRDV1 with TRDJ3; 8 positions agree with TRDD3. The CDR3 loop spans 16 amino acids. CDR1 and CDR2 from the germline V gene are TSWWSYY and QGS. This CDR3 reads CALGEGDTWDTRQVFF. In nucleotides, the CDR3 is TGTGCTCTTGGGGAAGGGGATACCTGGGACACCCGACAGGTGTTTTTC.

This clone is large. This rearrangement joins TRDV3 to TRDJ3, with TRDD3 matching over 8 bases. Losses at the gene ends were 2 bases for V and 0 bases for J; bases not matched to a gene: 3. This CDR3 region has 16 residues. Germline V CDR1 and CDR2: TVYSNPD, GDNSRS (reference sequence). CDR3 amino acids: CAFGGISSWDTRQMFF. CDR3 sequence (DNA): TGTGCCTTTGGGGGGATAAGCTCCTGGGACACCCGACAGATGTTTTTC. The full variable domain, completed using reference TRDV3 and TRDJ3, is CDKVTQSSPDQTVASGSEVVLLCTYDTVYSNPDLFWYRIRPDYSFQFVFYGDNSRSEGADFTQGRFSVKHILTQKAFHLVISPVRTEDSATYYCAFGGISSWDTRQMFFGTGIKLFVEP.

This clone appeared a few times. The chain links TRDV2 to TRDJ3; tentatively, D is TRDD3 (6 bases). Germline lookup yields CDR1 GEAIGNYY and CDR2 EKD. V lost 7 bases, J lost 0 bases, and 15 bases lay in between. The length of the CDR3 is 17 residues. CDR3 coding DNA: TGTGCCTGCGTATCCCGGGGGAGCTCCTGGGACACCCGACAGATGTTTTTC. This translates into CACVSRGSSWDTRQMFF.

This clone was counted only a few times. This likely came from a read error, as a far larger clone is one base away. The rearrangement links TRDV2 to TRDJ3, with 9 bases that match TRDD3. The germline V gene encodes CDR1 GEAIGNYY and CDR2 EKD. CDR3 length equals 17 residues. The CDR3 region has the DNA TGTGCCTGTGACACCGGGGGATACTCCTGGGACCCCCGACAGATGTTTTTC. Its translation is CACDTGGYSWDPRQMFF.

The gene calls are TRDV2 and TRDJ3, with TRDD3 matching over 8 bases. The CDR3 is made up of 18 amino acids. CDR1 is GEAIGNYY, CDR2 EKD, per germline. Trimming at V came to 2 bases and at J to 0 bases, leaving 5 bases not matched to a gene. The DNA for the CDR3 is TGTGCCTGTGACAAATACTGGGGGGGCTCCTGGGACACCCGACAGATGTTTTTC. The encoded protein is CACDKYWGGSWDTRQMFF.

About this clone: The same CDR3 can be traced to other DNA sequences in this sample. This chain links TRDV2 with TRDJ2; 12 bases map to TRDD3. TCRdb offers no J gene call, so here the DNA was matched to germline to obtain one. Germline lookup yields CDR1 GEAIGNYY and CDR2 EKD. With 5 bases clipped from V and 0 bases from J, the junction kept 3 bases outside the gene matches. The CDR3 covers 16 residues. For the CDR3, the DNA is TGTGCCTGTGGAGCTGGGGGATACGCTTTGACAGCACAACTCTTCTTT. Residues: CACGAGGYALTAQLFF.

V is TRDV3 and J is TRDJ3, with D possibly matching TRDD3 (6 bases). Since TCRdb gives no J gene, matching the DNA to germline was used here to assign it. Between the trimmed V and J ends, which lost 2 bases and 2 bases, there was a span of 16 bases. Looked up from germline, CDR1 is TVYSNPD and CDR2 is GDNSRS (reference sequence). This CDR3 region has 17 residues. In DNA form, the CDR3 reads TGTGCCTTTGCTACTGGGAGACCCCCCTGGGACACCCGACAGATGTTTTTC. Amino acids: CAFATGRPPWDTRQMFF.

This clone ranks as medium-sized (0.01 to 0.1%). A much larger clone lies one base from this, so it may be a read error. The sample carries other DNA sequences with the same CDR3. The V gene is TRDV2, the J gene TRDJ3; 9 nucleotides agree with TRDD3. Germline CDR1 is GEAIGNYY and CDR2 is EKD. J was trimmed by 4 bases and V by 0 bases; bases with no gene match: 3. The length of the CDR3 is 17 residues. The CDR3 spells CACDTGGYSWDTRQMFF. The CDR3 DNA reads as TGTGCCTGTGACACCGGGGGATACTCGTGGGACACCCGACAGATGTTTTTC.

This clone appeared a few times. An end of the junction does not agree with germline; a read error may underlie this. The chain carries TRDV2 and TRDJ3; D may be TRDD3 (6 bases). TCRdb gives no J gene; it was assigned here by matching the DNA to germline. This CDR3 is 18 amino acids long. Germline assignment: CDR1 GEAIGNYY and CDR2 EKD. CDR3 bases: TGTGCCTGTGACACTGGGGGTCGGAGCTCCCGGGACACCCGACAGATGTTTTTC. Its translation: CACDTGGRSSRDTRQMFF.

About this clone: A read error may explain this, as a much larger clone is one base away. This rearrangement joins TRAV29/DV5 to TRDJ2, with 11 bases fitting TRDD3. CDR1 is NSMFDY, CDR2 ISSIKDK, per germline. V lost 6 bases to trimming and J lost 1 base; unmatched junction nucleotides: 2. This CDR3 spans 14 amino acids. Here the CDR3 reads CAVLGDSLTAQLFF. CDR3 DNA: TGTGCAGTACTGGGGGATAGTTTGACAGCACAACTCTTCTTT.

This clone has a handful of counts. Being one base from a much bigger clone, this may be a read error. This sequence joins TRDV3 and TRDJ1, with 9 nucleotides matching TRDD2. The CDR3 sequence is 22 residues long. Trimming removed 3 bases from V and 3 bases from J; junction bases left unmatched: 32. Germline V CDR1 and CDR2: TVYSNPD, GDNSRS (reference sequence). The CDR3 region has the DNA TGTGCCTTAGGGGGTAATGGAAGGCCTTCCTACGCGTTCTCTGGGGATCCCGATAAACTCATCTTT. This encodes CALGGNGRPSYAFSGDPDKLIF.

Details on this clone: This may stem from a read error, because a much larger clone lies one nucleotide away. The J gene is TRDJ2, the V gene TRDV2; 9 bases line up with TRDD3. Matching the DNA to germline supplied the J gene, which TCRdb does not give. The CDR3 spans 15 residues. Per the germline V gene, CDR1 is GEAIGNYY and CDR2 is EKD. J was trimmed by 1 base and V by 2 bases; bases with no gene match: 1. CDR3 in amino acids: CACDILGDLTAQLFF. The DNA for the CDR3 is TGTGCCTGTGACATACTGGGGGATTTGACAGCACAACTCTTCTTT.

This clone was picked up a small number of times. This sequence joins TRDV2 and TRDJ3; 12 nucleotides match TRDD3. The J gene is not listed in TCRdb, so it was assigned here from a DNA match to germline. CDR3 length: 18 residues. Germline CDR1 is GEAIGNYY and CDR2 is EKD. V shed 2 bases and J 0 bases; nucleotides not matched to a gene: 1. The CDR3 region is CACDILGDTSWDTRQMFF. Written as DNA, the CDR3 is TGTGCCTGTGACATACTGGGGGATACCTCCTGGGACACCCGACAGATGTTTTTC.

Comments on this clone: A read error likely explains why the TCRdb protein, taken from a much larger clone, differs from this DNA's translation at residue 8; the protein shown is translated from the DNA. The gene calls are TRDV1 and TRDJ3; D is possibly TRDD3 (6 bases). Since TCRdb gives no J gene, matching the DNA to germline was used here to assign it. Germline V gene data show CDR1 as TSWWSYY and CDR2 as QGS. This CDR3 region has 16 residues. Trimming left V 2 bases short and J 2 bases short, with 7 bases between. DNA for the CDR3: TGTGCTCTTGGGGAAGGGGATCCCTGGGACACCCGACAGATGTTTTTC. Encoded protein: CALGEGDPWDTRQMFF.

Remarks on this clone: A much larger clone sits a single nucleotide away, making a read error possible. This same CDR3 is encoded by further DNA sequences in the sample. The chain is built from TRAV29/DV5 and TRDJ1, with D tentatively TRDD3 (5 bases). The J gene comes from matching the DNA to germline here; TCRdb lacks it. The germline V and J ends were trimmed by 2 bases and 0 bases, with 5 bases remaining between them. The CDR3 is made up of 12 amino acids. Germline V gene data show CDR1 as NSMFDY and CDR2 as ISSIKDK. The CDR3 region has the DNA TGTGCAGCAAGTGGGGACACCGATAAACTCATCTTT. As protein: CAASGDTDKLIF.

This clone is termed medium-sized. The V call is TRDV3, the J call TRDJ2; TRDD3 aligns across 10 bases. J gave up 4 bases and V 2 bases, and 7 bases lay outside the gene matches. Germline V gene data show CDR1 as TVYSNPD and CDR2 as GDNSRS (reference sequence). This CDR3 contains 15 residues. CDR3 region: CAFSLGDTATAQLFF. Here the CDR3 DNA reads TGTGCCTTTTCCTTGGGGGATACCGCGACAGCACAACTCTTCTTT. Filled out from reference TRDV3 and TRDJ2, the complete variable domain reads CDKVTQSSPDQTVASGSEVVLLCTYDTVYSNPDLFWYRIRPDYSFQFVFYGDNSRSEGADFTQGRFSVKHILTQKAFHLVISPVRTEDSATYYCAFSLGDTATAQLFFGKGTQLIVEP.

As regards this clone: A far larger clone differs by one base, so this is likely a read error. The same CDR3 also results from other DNA sequences found in this sample. The chain has TRDV1 and TRDJ3, with 9 bases lining up with TRDD3. Germline assignment: CDR1 TSWWSYY and CDR2 QGS. The CDR3 consists of 17 residues. The CDR3 is CALGELGDTWDTRQMFF. The CDR3 DNA is TGTGCTCTTGGGGAACTGGGGGATACCTGGGACACTCGACAGATGTTTTTC.

Within the sample, this clone is large (0.1 to 1%). The J gene is TRDJ3, the V gene TRDV3; TRDD3 matches 9 bases. Germline lookup yields CDR1 TVYSNPD and CDR2 GDNSRS (reference sequence). V trimming: 2 bases; J trimming: 0 bases; junction bases outside the gene matches: 5. The CDR3 totals 17 residues. The CDR3 DNA is TGTGCCTTTGGTACTGGGGGAAGCTCCTGGGACACCCGACAGATGTTTTTC. It translates to CAFGTGGSSWDTRQMFF.

In its sample, this clone ranks as medium-sized (0.01 to 0.1%). The V gene is TRDV2, the J gene TRDJ2, with 7 bases aligning to TRDD3. CDR1 GEAIGNYY and CDR2 EKD come from the germline V gene. The CDR3 has 13 residues. With V trimmed by 2 bases and J by 5 bases, 1 base remained unmatched. The CDR3: CACDKGDTAQLFF. DNA for the CDR3: TGTGCCTGTGACAAGGGGGATACAGCACAACTCTTCTTT.

Worth noting for this clone: A much larger clone sits a single nucleotide away, making a read error possible. The chain uses TRDV1 and TRDJ2, with TRDD3 matching over 10 bases. TCRdb supplies no J gene; here it was assigned by aligning the nucleotide sequence to germline. In germline, CDR1 is TSWWSYY, CDR2 QGS. The CDR3 sequence is 14 residues long. This CDR3 is CARGELGDTAQLFF. The CDR3 DNA reads as TGTGCTCGTGGGGAACTGGGGGATACAGCACAACTCTTCTTT.